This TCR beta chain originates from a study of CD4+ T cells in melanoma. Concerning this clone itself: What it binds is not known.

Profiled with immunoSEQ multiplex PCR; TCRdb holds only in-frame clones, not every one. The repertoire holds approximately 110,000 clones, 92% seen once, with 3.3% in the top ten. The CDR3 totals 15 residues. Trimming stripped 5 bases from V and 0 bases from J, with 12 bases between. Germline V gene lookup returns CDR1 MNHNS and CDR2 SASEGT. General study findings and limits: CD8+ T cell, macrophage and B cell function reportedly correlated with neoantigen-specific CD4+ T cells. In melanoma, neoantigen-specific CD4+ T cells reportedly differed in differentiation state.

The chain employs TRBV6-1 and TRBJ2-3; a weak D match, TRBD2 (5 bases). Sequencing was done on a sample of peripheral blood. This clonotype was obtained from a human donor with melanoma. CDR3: CASSWGVLSTDTQYF. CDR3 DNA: TGTGCCAGCAGTTGGGGAGTCCTTAGCACAGATACGCAGTATTTT.